These T cell receptor beta chains were read from a single sample in a study of CD8 T cells in ankylosing spondylitis. Each CDR3 protein is one row after TCRdb ran MiXCR on the 5' RACE reads. The table includes about 340,000 distinct CDR3 sequences, 7% to 9% detected once. What was sequenced was blood, either unsorted or a sorted T cell fraction (not recorded which). The receptors here all came from a male donor with ankylosing spondylitis. Both conserved end residues are part of each CDR3. Size values are once, few and many counts, or a class for expanded clones, and some rows have none.

abundance: many; v_gene: TRBV21-1; CDR3aa: CASSRRTGPLAKNIQYF
abundance: many; v_gene: TRBV29-1; CDR3aa: CSVLGDRGRTEAFF
abundance: few; v_gene: TRBV20-1; CDR3aa: CSALTGKVSTDTQYF
abundance: NA; v_gene: TRBV4-2; CDR3aa: CASSQGLAQETQYF
abundance: NA; v_gene: TRBV20-1; CDR3aa: CSAPHKAGEQYF
abundance: NA; v_gene: TRBV2; CDR3aa: CASSVRDNIQYF
abundance: NA; v_gene: TRBV27; CDR3aa: CASSFSGTGGGYEQYF
abundance: NA; v_gene: TRBV12-3/TRBV12-4; CDR3aa: CASSTGASGNQETQYF
abundance: NA; v_gene: TRBV27; CDR3aa: CASSGGGRVGQPQHF
abundance: few; v_gene: TRBV20-1; CDR3aa: CSARERDSFSYEQYF
abundance: few; v_gene: TRBV29-1; CDR3aa: CSTRGSGARWGYTF
abundance: many; v_gene: TRBV4-3; CDR3aa: CASSQVGGYNEQFF
abundance: few; v_gene: TRBV11-1; CDR3aa: CASSNPPNRGRRTDTQYF
abundance: few; v_gene: TRBV5-1; CDR3aa: CASSFRQGSYNEQFF
abundance: few; v_gene: TRBV4-2; CDR3aa: CASSPPLADEQYF
abundance: NA; v_gene: TRBV7-6; CDR3aa: CASSQPGGMNTEAFF
abundance: few; v_gene: TRBV3-1; CDR3aa: CASSQAGQARYEQYF
abundance: many; v_gene: TRBV6-1; CDR3aa: CASMTSGQYNGYTF